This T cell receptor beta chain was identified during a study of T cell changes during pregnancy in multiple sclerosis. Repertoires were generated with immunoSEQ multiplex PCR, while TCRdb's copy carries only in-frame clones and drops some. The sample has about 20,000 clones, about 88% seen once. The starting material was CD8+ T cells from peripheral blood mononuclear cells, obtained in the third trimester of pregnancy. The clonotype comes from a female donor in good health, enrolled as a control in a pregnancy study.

The CDR3 protein is CASSPRGKYF. In DNA, the CDR3 is TGTGCCAGCAGCCCCCGAGGGAAGTATTTT. The V and J genes are TRBV21-1 and TRBJ2-3; the DNA was not compared with TRBD2, the D call given in the table. TRBV21-1 is a known pseudogene. The CDR3 is 10 residues long.